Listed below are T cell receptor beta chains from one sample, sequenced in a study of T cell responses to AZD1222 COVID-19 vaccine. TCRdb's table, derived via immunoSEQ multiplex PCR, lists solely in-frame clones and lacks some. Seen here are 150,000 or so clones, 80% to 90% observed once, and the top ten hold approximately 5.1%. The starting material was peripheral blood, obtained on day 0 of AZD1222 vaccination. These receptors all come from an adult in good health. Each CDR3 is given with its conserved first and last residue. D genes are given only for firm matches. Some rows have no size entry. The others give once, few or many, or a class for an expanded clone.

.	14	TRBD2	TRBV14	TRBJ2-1	TGTGCCAGCGATAGCGGGAGATACCACAATGAGCAGTTCTTC	CASDSGRYHNEQFF
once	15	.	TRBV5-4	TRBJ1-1	TGTGCCAGCAGCTTGGGGGGAGCCATGAACACTGAAGCTTTCTTT	CASSLGGAMNTEAFF
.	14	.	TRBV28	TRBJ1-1	TGTGCCAGCAGTCGGGTAAATTATTACACTGAAGCTTTCTTT	CASSRVNYYTEAFF
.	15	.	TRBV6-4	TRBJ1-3	TGTGCCAGCAGCGCCCAACCGGGCTCTGGAAACACCATATATTTT	CASSAQPGSGNTIYF
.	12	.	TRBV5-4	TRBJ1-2	TGTGCCAGCAGATGGGGGGGTAATGGCTACACCTTC	CASRWGGNGYTF
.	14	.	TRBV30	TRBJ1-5	TGTGCCTGGAGCAGGAACAGGGAAAGTGAGCCCCAGCATTTT	CAWSRNRESEPQHF
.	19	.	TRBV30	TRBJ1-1	TGTGCCTGTGGAACCTCGGCGAGAAGGCTGAACCCCTACGGGGCTGAAGCTTTCTTT	CACGTSARRLNPYGAEAFF
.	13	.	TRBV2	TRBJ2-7	TGTGCCAGCAGACCGGGACCCGAAGGGGAGCAGTACTTC	CASRPGPEGEQYF
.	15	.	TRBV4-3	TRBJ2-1	TGCGCCAGCAGCCAAGATGCGTACACCTACAATGAGCAGTTCTTC	CASSQDAYTYNEQFF
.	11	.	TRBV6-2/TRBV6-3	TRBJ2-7	TGTGCCAGCAGCCCTAGGGGGGAGCAGTACTTC	CASSPRGEQYF
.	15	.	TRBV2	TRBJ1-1	TGTGCCAGCAAGCTGACCGGGACAACGAACACTGAAGCTTTCTTT	CASKLTGTTNTEAFF
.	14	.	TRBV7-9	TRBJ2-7	TGTGCCAGCAGCTTAGTGAGCCGATCGTCCGAGCAGTACTTC	CASSLVSRSSEQYF
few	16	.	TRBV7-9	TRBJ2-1	TGTGCCAGCAGCTTTCCTGAGGGCCTTGGGTACAATGAGCAGTTCTTC	CASSFPEGLGYNEQFF
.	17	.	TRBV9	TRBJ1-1	TGTGCCAGCAGCCCCATCGGGGGGGGGATTATGAACACTGAAGCTTTCTTT	CASSPIGGGIMNTEAFF
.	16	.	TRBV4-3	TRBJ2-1	TGCGCCAGCAGCCAACTTAACACAGCGGGTCTCAATGAGCAGTTCTTC	CASSQLNTAGLNEQFF
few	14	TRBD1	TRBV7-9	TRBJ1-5	TGTGCCAGCAGCTTGACAGGGGGCCATCAGCCCCAGCATTTT	CASSLTGGHQPQHF
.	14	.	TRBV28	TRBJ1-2	TGTGCCAGCAGTTTATATGGGGGCAACTATGGCTACACCTTC	CASSLYGGNYGYTF